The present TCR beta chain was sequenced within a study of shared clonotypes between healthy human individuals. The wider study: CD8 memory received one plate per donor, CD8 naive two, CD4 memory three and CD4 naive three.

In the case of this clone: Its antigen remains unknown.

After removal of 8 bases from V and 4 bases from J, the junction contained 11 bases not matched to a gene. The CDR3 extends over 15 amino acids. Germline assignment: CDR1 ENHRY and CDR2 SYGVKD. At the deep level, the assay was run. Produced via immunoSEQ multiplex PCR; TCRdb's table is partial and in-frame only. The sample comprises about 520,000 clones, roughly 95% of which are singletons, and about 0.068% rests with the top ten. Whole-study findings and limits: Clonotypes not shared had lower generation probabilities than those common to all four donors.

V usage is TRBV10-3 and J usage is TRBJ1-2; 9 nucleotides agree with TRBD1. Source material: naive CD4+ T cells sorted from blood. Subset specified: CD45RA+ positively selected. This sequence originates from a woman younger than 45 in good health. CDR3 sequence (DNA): TGTGCCATCTCCGGGACAGGGCTCACCACCTATGGCTACACCTTC. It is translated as CAISGTGLTTYGYTF.